This TCR beta chain was sequenced for a study of blood T cell repertoires in COVID-19. The assay was immunoSEQ multiplex PCR, and TCRdb's table has in-frame clones only and misses some. The repertoire has roughly 52,000 clones, roughly 88% of them found once; the top ten carry around 24%. V shed 0 bases and J shed 3 bases, with 6 bases lying between them. The CDR3 is made up of 13 amino acids. In germline, CDR1 is SGHTS, CDR2 YDEGEE. This sequence joins TRBV5-8 and TRBJ2-5; D gene ambiguous. This receptor was identified in a woman of 80 years or more with acute or convalescent COVID-19. The sample comprised peripheral blood. The CDR3 DNA follows: TGTGCCAGCAGCTTGGCTCAGAAAGAGACCCAGTACTTC. Encoded protein: CASSLAQKETQYF.